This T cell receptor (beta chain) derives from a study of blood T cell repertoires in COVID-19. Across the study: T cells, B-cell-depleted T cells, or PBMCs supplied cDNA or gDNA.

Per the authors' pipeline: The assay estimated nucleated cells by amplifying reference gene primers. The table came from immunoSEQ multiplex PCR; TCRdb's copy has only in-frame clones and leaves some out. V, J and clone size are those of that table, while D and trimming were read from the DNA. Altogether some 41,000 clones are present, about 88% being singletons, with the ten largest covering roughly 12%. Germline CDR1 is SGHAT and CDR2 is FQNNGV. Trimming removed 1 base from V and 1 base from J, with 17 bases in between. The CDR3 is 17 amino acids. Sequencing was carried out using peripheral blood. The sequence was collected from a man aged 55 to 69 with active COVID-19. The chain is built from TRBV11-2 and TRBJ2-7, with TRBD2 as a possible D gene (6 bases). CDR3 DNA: TGTGCCAGCAGCTTAGCTAGCCGGCTAGCGCTATCCTACGAGCAGTACTTC. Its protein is CASSLASRLALSYEQYF.